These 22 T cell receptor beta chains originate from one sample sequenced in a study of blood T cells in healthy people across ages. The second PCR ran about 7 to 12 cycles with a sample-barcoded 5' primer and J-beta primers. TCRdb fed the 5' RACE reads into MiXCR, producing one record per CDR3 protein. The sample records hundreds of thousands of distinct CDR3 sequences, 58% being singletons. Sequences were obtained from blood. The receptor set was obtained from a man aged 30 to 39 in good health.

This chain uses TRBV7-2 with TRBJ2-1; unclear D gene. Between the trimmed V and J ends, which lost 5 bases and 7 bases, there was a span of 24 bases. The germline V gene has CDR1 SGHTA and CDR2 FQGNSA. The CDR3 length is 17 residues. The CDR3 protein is CASSPLMFGLGENEQFF. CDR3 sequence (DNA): TGTGCCAGCAGCCCCTTAATGTTCGGCCTGGGCGAGAATGAGCAGTTCTTC.

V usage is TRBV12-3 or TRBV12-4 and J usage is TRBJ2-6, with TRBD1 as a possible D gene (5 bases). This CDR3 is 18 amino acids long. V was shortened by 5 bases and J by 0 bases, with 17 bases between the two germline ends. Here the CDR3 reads CASSPTQGAHSGANVLTF. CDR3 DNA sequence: TGTGCCAGCAGTCCCACTCAGGGTGCCCACTCTGGGGCCAACGTCCTGACTTTC.

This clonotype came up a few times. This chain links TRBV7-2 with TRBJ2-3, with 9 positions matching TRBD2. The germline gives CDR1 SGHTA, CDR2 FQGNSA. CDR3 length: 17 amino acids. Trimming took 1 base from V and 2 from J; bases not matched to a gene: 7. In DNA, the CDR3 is TGTGCCAGCAGCTTAGGGGCTAGCGGGGCGCACACAGATACGCAGTATTTT. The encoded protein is CASSLGASGAHTDTQYF.

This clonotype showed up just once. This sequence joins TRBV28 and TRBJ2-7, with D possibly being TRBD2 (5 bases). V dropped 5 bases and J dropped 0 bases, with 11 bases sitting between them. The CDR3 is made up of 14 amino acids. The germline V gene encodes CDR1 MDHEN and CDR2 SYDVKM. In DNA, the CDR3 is TGTGCCAGCAGTGCCTTCGAGGGCTCCTACGAGCAGTACTTC. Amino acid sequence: CASSAFEGSYEQYF.

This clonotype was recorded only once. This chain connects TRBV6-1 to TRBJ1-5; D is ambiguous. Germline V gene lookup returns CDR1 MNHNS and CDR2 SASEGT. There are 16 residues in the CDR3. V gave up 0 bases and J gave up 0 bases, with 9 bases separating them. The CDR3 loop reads CASSEAVLNSNQPQHF. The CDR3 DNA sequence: TGTGCCAGCAGTGAAGCTGTCCTTAATAGCAATCAGCCCCAGCATTTT.

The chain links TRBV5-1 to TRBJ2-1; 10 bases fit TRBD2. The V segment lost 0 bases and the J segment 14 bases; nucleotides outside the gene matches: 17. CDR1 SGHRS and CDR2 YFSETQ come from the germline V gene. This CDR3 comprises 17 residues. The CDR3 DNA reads TGCGCCAGCAGCTTGGGATATAGCGGGAGGAGCCCTGACGTCAAGTTCTTC. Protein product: CASSLGYSGRSPDVKFF.

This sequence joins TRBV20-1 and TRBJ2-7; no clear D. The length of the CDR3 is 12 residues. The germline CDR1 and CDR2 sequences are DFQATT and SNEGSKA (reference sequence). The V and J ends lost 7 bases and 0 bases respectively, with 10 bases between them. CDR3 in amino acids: CSGQPSSYEQYF. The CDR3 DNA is TGCAGTGGTCAACCCTCCTCCTACGAGCAGTACTTC.

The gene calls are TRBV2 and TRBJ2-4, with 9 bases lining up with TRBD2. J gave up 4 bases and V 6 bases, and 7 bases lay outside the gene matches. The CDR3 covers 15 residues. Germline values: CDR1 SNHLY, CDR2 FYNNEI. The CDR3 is CASRGLAGVKNIQYF. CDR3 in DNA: TGTGCCAGCAGAGGCTTAGCGGGGGTGAAAAACATTCAGTACTTC.

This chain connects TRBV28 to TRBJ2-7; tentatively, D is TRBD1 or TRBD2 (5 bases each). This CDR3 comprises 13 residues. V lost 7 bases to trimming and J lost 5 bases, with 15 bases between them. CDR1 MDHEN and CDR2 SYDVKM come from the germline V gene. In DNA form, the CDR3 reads TGTGCCAGCAATCAAGGGACGTCCCACGAGCAGTACTTC. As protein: CASNQGTSHEQYF.

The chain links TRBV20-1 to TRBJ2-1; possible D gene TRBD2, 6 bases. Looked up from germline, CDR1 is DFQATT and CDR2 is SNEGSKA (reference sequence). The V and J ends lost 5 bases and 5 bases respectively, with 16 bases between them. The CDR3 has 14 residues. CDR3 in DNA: TGCAGTGCTTGGGCCGGGAGTAGCAACAATGAGCAGTTCTTC. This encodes CSAWAGSSNNEQFF.

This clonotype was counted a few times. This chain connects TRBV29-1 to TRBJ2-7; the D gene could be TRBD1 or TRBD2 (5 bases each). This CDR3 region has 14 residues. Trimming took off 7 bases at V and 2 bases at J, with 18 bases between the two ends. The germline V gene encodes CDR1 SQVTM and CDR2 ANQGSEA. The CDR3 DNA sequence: TGCAGCGCCGAGGCCGGGGCCAGCACCTACGAGCAGTACTTC. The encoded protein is CSAEAGASTYEQYF.

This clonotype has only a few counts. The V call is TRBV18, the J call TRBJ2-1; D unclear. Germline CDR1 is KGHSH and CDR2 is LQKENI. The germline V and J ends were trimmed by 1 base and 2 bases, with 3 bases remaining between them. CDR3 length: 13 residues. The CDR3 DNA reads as TGTGCCAGCTCACCACGGCCCTACAATGAGCAGTTCTTC. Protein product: CASSPRPYNEQFF.

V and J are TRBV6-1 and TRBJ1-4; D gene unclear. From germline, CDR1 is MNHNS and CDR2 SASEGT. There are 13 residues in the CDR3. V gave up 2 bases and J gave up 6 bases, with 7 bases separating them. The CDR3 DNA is TGTGCCAGCAGTGAAAACTTGGATGAAAAACTGTTTTTT. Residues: CASSENLDEKLFF.

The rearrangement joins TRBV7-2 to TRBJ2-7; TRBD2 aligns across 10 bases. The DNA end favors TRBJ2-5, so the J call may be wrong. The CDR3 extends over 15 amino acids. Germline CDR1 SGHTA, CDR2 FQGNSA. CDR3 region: CASRLGLAISETQYF. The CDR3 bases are TGTGCCAGCAGGTTGGGACTAGCGATCTCAGAGACCCAGTACTTC.

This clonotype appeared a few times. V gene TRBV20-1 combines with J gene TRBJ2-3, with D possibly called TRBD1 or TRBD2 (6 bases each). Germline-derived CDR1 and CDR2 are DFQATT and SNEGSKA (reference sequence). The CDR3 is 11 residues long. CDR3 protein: CRGKGGDTQYF. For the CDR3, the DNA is TGCAGGGGAAAGGGGGGAGATACGCAGTATTTT.

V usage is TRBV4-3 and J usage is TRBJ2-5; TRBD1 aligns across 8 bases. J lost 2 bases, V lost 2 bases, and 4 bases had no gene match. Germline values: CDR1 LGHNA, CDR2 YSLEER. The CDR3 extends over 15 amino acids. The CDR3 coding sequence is TGCGCCAGCAGCCAAAGGGACAGGCGGCAAGAGACCCAGTACTTC. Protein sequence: CASSQRDRRQETQYF.

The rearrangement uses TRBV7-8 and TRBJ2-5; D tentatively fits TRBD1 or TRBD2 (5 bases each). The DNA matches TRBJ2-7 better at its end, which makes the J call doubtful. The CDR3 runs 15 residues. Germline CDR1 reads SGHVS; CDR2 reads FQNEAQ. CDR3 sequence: CASSLLGAASYEQYF. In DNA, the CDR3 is TGTGCCAGCAGCTTACTCGGGGCAGCATCCTACGAGCAGTACTTC.

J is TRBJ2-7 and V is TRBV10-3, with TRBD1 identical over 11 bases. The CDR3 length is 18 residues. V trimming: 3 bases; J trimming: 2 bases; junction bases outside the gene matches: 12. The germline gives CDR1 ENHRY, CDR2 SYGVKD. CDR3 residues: CAISELPGQGAKAYEQYF. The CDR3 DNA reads TGTGCCATCAGTGAACTACCCGGACAGGGGGCTAAAGCCTACGAGCAGTACTTC.

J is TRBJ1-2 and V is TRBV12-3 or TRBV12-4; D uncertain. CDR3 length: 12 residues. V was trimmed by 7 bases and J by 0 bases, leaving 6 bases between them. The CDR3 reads CASKPANYGYTF. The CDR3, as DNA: TGTGCCAGCAAACCCGCTAACTATGGCTACACCTTC.

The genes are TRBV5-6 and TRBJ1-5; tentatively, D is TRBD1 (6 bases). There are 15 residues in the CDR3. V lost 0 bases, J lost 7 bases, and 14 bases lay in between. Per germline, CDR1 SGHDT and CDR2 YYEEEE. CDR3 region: CASSLGGAMRQPQHF. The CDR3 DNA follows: TGTGCCAGCAGCTTGGGGGGGGCCATGCGGCAGCCCCAGCATTTT.

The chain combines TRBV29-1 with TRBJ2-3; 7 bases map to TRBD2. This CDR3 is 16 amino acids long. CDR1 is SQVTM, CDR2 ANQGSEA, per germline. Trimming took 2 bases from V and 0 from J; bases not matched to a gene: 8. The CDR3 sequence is CSVENAGVPSTDTQYF. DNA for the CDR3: TGCAGCGTTGAAAACGCGGGAGTGCCTAGCACAGATACGCAGTATTTT.

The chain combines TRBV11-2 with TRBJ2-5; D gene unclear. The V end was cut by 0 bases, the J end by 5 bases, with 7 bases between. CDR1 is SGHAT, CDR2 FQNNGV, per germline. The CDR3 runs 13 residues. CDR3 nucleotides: TGTGCCAGCAGCTTAGATCCTCTTGAGACCCAGTACTTC. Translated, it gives CASSLDPLETQYF.